These 3 T cell receptor beta chains were all obtained from the same sample, sequenced in a study of cytomegalovirus exposure and HLA in healthy donors. Amplification used 60 Vbeta primers and 13 Jbeta primers. The repertoire was sequenced with immunoSEQ multiplex PCR; TCRdb's copy has only in-frame clones and lacks some. This sample has about 100,000 clones, with about four fifths found just once. Sequencing was performed on PBMCs. The receptors were gathered from a man aged 25-40 years in good health and CMV-seronegative.

This clone turned up a few times. The V and J genes are TRBV7-9 and TRBJ2-6, with D possibly matching TRBD1 (6 bases). The germline V gene has CDR1 SEHNR and CDR2 FQNEAQ (reference sequence). V shed 1 base and J shed 2 bases, with 12 bases lying between them. This CDR3 comprises 17 residues. The CDR3 is CASSLGGRGTGANVLTF. The DNA of the CDR3 is TGTGCCAGCAGCTTAGGGGGCAGGGGTACTGGGGCCAACGTCCTGACTTTC.

J is TRBJ1-2 and V is TRBV7-9; TRBD1 agrees at 10 bases. CDR3 length: 18 amino acids. Trimming at V came to 3 bases and at J to 4 bases, leaving 14 bases not matched to a gene. The germline V gene encodes CDR1 SEHNR and CDR2 FQNEAQ (reference sequence). CDR3: CASSLGGRDRGVTYGYTF. The CDR3 coding sequence is TGTGCCAGCAGCTTGGGGGGACGGGACAGGGGAGTCACCTATGGCTACACCTTC.

The rearrangement joins TRBV10-3 to TRBJ1-1; tentative D call: TRBD1 (5 bases). Per germline, CDR1 ENHRY and CDR2 SYGVKD. The CDR3 loop spans 14 amino acids. Trimming removed 8 bases at V and 1 base at J, with 14 bases between. CDR3 DNA: TGTGCCATCCAGTCAGGAACAGGGAACACTGAAGCTTTCTTT. It codes for CAIQSGTGNTEAFF.